The entry below describes one T cell receptor (beta chain). Its antigen is unknown. These data come from a study of T cells in Graves' hyperthyroidism and ophthalmopathy. General observations from the study: From stable hyperthyroidism, ophthalmopathy was set apart by a 13 V-J model.

Between the trimmed V and J ends, which lost 5 bases and 0 bases, there was a span of 17 bases. The CDR3 runs 16 residues. CDR1 and CDR2 (germline): MNHNS, SASEGT. The source material, RNA transcripts, was used to amplify TCR beta CDR3 regions. During a first-round RT-PCR of the TCR CDR3, the HTBI primer set was used. TCRdb passed the multiplex PCR reads through MiXCR, listing each CDR3 protein once. The sample records approximately 600,000 distinct CDR3 sequences, about a fifth being singletons. Material: blood. The source is a man aged 25-45 years with Graves' ophthalmopathy. J is TRBJ2-7 and V is TRBV6-1; either TRBD1 or TRBD2 may supply D (5 bases each). The CDR3 DNA sequence: TGTGCCAGCAGTCCCTCCGGGACCTGGTTCTCCTACGAGCAGTACTTC. It specifies CASSPSGTWFSYEQYF.